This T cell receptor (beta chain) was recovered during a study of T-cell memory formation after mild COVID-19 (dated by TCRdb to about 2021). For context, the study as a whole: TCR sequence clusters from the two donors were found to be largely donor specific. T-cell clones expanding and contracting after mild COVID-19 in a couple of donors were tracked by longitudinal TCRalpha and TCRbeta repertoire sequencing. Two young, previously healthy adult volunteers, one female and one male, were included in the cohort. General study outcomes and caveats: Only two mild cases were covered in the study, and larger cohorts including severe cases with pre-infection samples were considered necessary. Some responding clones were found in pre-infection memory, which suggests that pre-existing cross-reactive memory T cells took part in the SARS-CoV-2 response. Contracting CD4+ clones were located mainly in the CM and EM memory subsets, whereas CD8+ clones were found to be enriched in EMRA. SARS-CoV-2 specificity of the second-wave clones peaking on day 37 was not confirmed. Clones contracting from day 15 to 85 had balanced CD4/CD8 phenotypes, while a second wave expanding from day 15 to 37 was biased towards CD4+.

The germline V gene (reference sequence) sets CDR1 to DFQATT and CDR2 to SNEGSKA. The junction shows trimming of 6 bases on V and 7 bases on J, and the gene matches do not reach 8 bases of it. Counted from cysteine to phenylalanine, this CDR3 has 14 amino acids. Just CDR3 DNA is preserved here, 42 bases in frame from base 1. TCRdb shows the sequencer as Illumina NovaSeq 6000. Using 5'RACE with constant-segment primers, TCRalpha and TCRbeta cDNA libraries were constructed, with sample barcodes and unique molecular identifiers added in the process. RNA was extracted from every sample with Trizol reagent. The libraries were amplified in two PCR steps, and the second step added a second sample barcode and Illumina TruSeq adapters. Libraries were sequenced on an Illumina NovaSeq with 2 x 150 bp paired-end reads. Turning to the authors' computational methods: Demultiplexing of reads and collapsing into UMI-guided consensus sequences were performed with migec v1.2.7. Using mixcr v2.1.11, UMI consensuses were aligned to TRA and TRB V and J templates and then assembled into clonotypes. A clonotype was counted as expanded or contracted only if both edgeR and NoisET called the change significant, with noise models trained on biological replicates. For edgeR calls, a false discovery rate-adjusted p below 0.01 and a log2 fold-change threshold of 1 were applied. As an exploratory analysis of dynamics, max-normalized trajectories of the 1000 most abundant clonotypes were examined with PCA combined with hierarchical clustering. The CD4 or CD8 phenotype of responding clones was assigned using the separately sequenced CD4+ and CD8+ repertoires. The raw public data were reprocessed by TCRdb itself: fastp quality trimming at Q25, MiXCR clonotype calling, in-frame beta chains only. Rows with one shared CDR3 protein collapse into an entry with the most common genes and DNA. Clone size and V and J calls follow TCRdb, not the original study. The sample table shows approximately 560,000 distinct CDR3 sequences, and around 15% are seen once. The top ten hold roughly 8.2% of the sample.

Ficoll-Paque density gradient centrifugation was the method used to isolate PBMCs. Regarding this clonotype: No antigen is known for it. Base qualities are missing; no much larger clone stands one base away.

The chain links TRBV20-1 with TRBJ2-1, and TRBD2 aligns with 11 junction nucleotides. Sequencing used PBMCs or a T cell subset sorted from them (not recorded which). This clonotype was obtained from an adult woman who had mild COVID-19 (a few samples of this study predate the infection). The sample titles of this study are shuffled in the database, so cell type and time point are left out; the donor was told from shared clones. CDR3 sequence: CSATTSGSLNEQFF. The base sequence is TGCAGTGCCACAACTAGCGGGAGTTTAAATGAGCAGTTCTTC.